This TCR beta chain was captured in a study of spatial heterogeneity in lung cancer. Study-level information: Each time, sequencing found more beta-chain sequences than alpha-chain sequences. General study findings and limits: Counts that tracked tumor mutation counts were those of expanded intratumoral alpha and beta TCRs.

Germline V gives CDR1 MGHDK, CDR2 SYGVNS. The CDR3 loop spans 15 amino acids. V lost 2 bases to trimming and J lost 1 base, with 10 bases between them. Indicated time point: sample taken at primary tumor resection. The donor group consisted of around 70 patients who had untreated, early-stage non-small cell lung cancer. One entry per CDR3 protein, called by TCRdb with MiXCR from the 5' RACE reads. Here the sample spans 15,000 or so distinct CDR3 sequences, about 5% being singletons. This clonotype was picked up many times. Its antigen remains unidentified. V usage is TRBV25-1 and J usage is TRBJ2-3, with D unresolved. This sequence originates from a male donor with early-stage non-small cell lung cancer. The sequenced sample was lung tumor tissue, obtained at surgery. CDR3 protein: CASSEDGPGTDTQYF. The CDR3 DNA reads TGTGCCAGCAGTGAAGACGGTCCCGGCACAGATACGCAGTATTTT.